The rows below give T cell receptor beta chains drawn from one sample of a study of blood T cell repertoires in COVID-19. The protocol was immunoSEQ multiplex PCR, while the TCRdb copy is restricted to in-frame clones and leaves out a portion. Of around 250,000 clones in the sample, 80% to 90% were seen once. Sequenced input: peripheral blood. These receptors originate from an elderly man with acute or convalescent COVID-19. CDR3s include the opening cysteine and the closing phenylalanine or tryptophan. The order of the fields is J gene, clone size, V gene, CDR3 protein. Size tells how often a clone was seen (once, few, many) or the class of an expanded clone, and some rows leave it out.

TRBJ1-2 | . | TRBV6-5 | CASREDPYGYTF
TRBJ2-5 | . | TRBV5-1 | CASSWTSGRPPNWTQYF
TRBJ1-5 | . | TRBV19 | CATGVRNQPQHF
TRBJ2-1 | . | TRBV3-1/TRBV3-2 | CASSQTPVRYNEQFF
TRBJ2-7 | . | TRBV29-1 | CSVEGGASGRPYEQYF
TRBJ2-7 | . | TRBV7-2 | CASSFGQGYEQYF
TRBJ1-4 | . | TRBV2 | CASSARQGNEKLFF
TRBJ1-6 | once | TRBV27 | CASSLGGPQGWSPLHF
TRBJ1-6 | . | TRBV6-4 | CASRGQSGNSPLHF
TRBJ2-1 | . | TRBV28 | CASGLLADNEQFF
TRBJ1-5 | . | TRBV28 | CASSLGHGGPNQPQHF
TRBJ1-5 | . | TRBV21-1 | CASSKGRDRLNQPQHF
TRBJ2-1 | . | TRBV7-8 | CASSPRDTSAYNEQFF
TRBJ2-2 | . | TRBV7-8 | CASSLDRATGELFF
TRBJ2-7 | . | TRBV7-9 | CASRGGQAPYEQYF
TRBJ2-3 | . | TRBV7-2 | CASSSSGGSTDTQYF
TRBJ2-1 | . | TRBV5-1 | CASSWGSGRAYNEQFF
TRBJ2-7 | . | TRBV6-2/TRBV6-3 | CASSLAGGYEQYF
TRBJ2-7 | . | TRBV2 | CASSSPGQGPYEQYF
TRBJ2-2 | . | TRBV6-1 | CASSATSGRASGELFF
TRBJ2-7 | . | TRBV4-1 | CASSQNPPGQGYEQYF
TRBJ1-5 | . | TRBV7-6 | CASAQGAGAHQPQHF
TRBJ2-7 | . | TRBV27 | CASSLMSGGSYEQYF
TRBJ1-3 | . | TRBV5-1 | CASSYAGQDSGNTIYF
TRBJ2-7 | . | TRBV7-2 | CASSLGLAGTYEQYF
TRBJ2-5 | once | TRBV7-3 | CASSLIAGPQETQYF
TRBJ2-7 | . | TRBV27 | CASTGLAGLSLYEQYF
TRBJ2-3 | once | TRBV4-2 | CASSQEFTRTSGTDTQYF
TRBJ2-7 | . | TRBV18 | CASSPIPGQADYEQYF
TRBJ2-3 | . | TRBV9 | CASSSGLAGGVDTQYF
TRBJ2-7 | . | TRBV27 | CASSRITGVSVAEQYF
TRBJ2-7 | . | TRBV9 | CASSAGGQGIWDEQYF
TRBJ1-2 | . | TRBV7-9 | CASSFTGTNYGYTF
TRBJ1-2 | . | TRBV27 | CASSLRTGQIPYGYTF
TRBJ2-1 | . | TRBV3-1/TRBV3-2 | CASSQAKPGEQFF
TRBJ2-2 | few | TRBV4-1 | CASSFASGGRDTGELFF
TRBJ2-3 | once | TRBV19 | CASSWAGGTTDTQYF
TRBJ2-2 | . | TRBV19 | CASSIKREGFGELFF
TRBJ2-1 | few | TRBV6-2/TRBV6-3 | CASSYVLGAGGYNEQFF